This T cell receptor (beta chain) was retrieved from a study of cytomegalovirus exposure and HLA in healthy donors. The study's findings and limits: It was reported in a later analysis that an Asian-associated ancestry cluster showed fewer N-insertions than the roughly 670-donor mean.

The PCR was carried out with 60 Vbeta primers and 13 Jbeta primers. The table came from immunoSEQ multiplex PCR; TCRdb's copy has only in-frame clones and leaves some out. The sample records about 130,000 clones, approximately 75% being singletons. The V gene's germline CDR1 is MNHNY and CDR2 SVGAGI (reference sequence). V lost 7 bases to trimming and J lost 8 bases, with 14 bases between them. This CDR3 region has 12 residues. Details on this clone: Its antigen is unknown.

The chain uses TRBV6-6 and TRBJ1-2; D gene uncertain. Sequencing was carried out using PBMCs. The sequence came from a woman aged 50 to 65 in good health and CMV-seronegative. The CDR3 is CASKAAAGGYTF. CDR3 bases: TGTGCCAGCAAGGCGGCAGCTGGGGGCTACACCTTC.